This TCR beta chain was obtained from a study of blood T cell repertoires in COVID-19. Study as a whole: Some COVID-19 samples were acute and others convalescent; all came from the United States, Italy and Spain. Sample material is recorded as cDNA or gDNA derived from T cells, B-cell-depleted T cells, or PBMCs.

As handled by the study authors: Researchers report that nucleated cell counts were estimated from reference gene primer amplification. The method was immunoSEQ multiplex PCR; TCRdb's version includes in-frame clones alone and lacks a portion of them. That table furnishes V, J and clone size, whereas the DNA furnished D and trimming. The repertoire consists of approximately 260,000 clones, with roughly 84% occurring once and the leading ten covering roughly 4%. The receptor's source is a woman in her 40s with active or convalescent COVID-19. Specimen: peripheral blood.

The CDR3 sequence is CASSVEPRPFGEQYF. CDR3 DNA: TGTGCCAGCAGCGTAGAACCCAGGCCGTTCGGAGAGCAGTACTTC. J is TRBJ2-7 and V is TRBV9; D is unclear. There are 15 residues in the CDR3. CDR1 SGDLS and CDR2 YYNGEE come from the germline V gene. Trimming left V 0 bases short and J 7 bases short, with 17 bases between.